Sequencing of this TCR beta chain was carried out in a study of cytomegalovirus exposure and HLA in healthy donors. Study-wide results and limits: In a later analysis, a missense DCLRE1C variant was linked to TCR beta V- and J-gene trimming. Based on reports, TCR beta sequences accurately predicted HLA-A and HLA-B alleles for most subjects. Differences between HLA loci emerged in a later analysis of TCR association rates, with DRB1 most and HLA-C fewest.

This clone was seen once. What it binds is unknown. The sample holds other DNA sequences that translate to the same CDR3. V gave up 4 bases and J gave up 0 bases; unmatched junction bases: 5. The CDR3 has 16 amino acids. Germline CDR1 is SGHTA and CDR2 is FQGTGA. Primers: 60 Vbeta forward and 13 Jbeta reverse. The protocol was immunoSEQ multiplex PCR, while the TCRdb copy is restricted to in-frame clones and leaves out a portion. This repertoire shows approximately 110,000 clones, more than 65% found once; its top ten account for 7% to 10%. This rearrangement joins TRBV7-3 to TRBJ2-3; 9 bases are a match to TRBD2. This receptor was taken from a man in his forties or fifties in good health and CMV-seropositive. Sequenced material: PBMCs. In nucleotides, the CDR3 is TGTGCCAGCAGCTCCCTAGCGGGGAAGAGCACAGATACGCAGTATTTT. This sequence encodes CASSSLAGKSTDTQYF.